These 4 T cell receptor beta chains came from one sample sequenced in a study of cytomegalovirus exposure and HLA in healthy donors. Some clones are missing from TCRdb's copy, which holds only in-frame ones; the method was immunoSEQ multiplex PCR. The sample lists roughly 250,000 clones, more than 75% occurring once. Sequences were obtained from PBMCs. Receptor source: a woman younger than 45 in good health and CMV-seropositive.

The chain is built from TRBV13 and TRBJ1-2; D call uncertain. V lost 0 bases and J 1 base, leaving 9 bases between the germline ends. Germline V CDR1 and CDR2: PRHDT, FYEKMQ (reference sequence). CDR3 length: 15 amino acids. In nucleotides, the CDR3 is TGTGCCAGCAGCTTAGGTTTAGGGAGTAACTATGGCTACACCTTC. This translates into CASSLGLGSNYGYTF.

This rearrangement joins TRBV18 to TRBJ2-6; TRBD1 matches 7 bases. Germline lookup yields CDR1 KGHSH and CDR2 LQKENI. This CDR3 has 16 residues. V trimming: 6 bases; J trimming: 0 bases; junction bases outside the gene matches: 5. The CDR3: CASSGTAYSGANVLTF. Here the CDR3 DNA reads TGTGCCAGCTCGGGGACAGCATACTCTGGGGCCAACGTCCTGACTTTC.

This chain connects TRBV6-1 to TRBJ2-7; unclear D gene. V lost 5 bases to trimming and J lost 0 bases, with 5 bases between them. CDR3 length equals 12 residues. Germline V CDR1 and CDR2: MNHNS, SASEGT. CDR3 region: CASSTSSYEQYF. In DNA form, the CDR3 reads TGTGCCAGCAGTACGAGCTCCTACGAGCAGTACTTC.

The chain links TRBV15 to TRBJ1-5, with TRBD1 matching over 9 bases. CDR3 length: 14 amino acids. V lost 5 bases and J lost 4; bases outside the gene matches: 3. Germline CDR1 reads LNHNV; CDR2 reads YYDKDF (reference sequence). The CDR3 DNA follows: TGTGCCACCAGCTCGGACAGGGGTAATCAGCCCCAGCATTTT. Protein: CATSSDRGNQPQHF.